These T cell receptor beta chains were read from a single sample in a study of shared clonotypes between healthy human individuals. This table comes from immunoSEQ multiplex PCR, and its TCRdb copy is limited to in-frame clones, with some not included. The sample holds millions of clones, roughly 91% seen once. Material: naive CD8+ T cells from PBMCs. These receptor sequences come from a young man in good health. Some clones in this sample may be carry-over from other donors' samples. Both conserved end residues are part of each CDR3. The D gene is left open where the match is weak. Part of the rows lack a size; the others show once, few, many or a class for expanded clones.

>TRBJ2-3|NA|NA|TRBV4-3
CASSQRRQPDTQYF
TGCGCCAGCAGCCAGAGAAGACAGCCAGATACGCAGTATTTT
>TRBJ2-1|NA|TRBD1|TRBV4-3
CASSHLTGVNEQFF
TGCGCCAGCAGCCACTTAACAGGGGTCAATGAGCAGTTCTTC
>TRBJ2-1|NA|NA|TRBV19
CASSITQSSYNEQFF
TGTGCCAGTAGTATAACCCAAAGCTCCTACAATGAGCAGTTCTTC
>TRBJ2-5|once|TRBD2|TRBV23-1
CASNTRGVTDLETQYF
TGCGCCAGCAATACCCGGGGGGTGACAGACCTAGAGACCCAGTACTTC
>TRBJ1-5|few|NA|TRBV7-9
CASSSQGIIDQPQHF
TGTGCCAGCAGCTCTCAGGGGATCATCGATCAGCCCCAGCATTTT
>TRBJ2-5|NA|NA|TRBV6-6
CASSYEGRETQYF
TGTGCCAGCAGTTACGAAGGACGGGAGACCCAGTACTTC
>TRBJ1-1|few|NA|TRBV27
CASSPATLNTEAFF
TGTGCCAGCAGTCCCGCGACACTTAACACTGAAGCTTTCTTT
>TRBJ1-1|once|NA|TRBV5-1
CASSLGTVNTEAFF
TGCGCCAGCAGCTTGGGGACAGTGAACACTGAAGCTTTCTTT
>TRBJ2-7|NA|NA|TRBV7-2
CASKSASNPYEQYF
TGTGCCAGCAAGAGTGCTAGCAATCCCTACGAGCAGTACTTC
>TRBJ2-3|NA|NA|TRBV28
CASFHGRELADTQYF
TGTGCCAGCTTTCACGGCCGGGAGCTCGCAGATACGCAGTATTTT
>TRBJ2-1|NA|NA|TRBV27
CASSPSPYNEQFF
TGTGCCAGCAGTCCGAGTCCCTACAATGAGCAGTTCTTC
>TRBJ2-7|NA|TRBD1|TRBV29-1
CSVEDRDSAPGEQYF
TGCAGCGTTGAAGACCGGGACAGCGCCCCGGGAGAGCAGTACTTC
>TRBJ2-1|NA|TRBD1|TRBV4-1
CASSYRQGQKINEQFF
TGCGCCAGCAGCTACCGGCAGGGACAGAAAATCAATGAGCAGTTCTTC
>TRBJ2-1|once|TRBD1|TRBV11-2
CASSQGTGGYEQFF
TGTGCCAGCAGCCAAGGGACAGGGGGTTATGAGCAGTTCTTC
>TRBJ1-2|NA|NA|TRBV10-3
CAISERTDGYTF
TGTGCCATCAGTGAGAGGACGGACGGCTACACCTTC
>TRBJ2-7|NA|NA|TRBV5-6
CASSSGPGANYEQYF
TGTGCCAGCAGCTCTGGACCGGGAGCTAACTACGAGCAGTACTTC
>TRBJ2-7|NA|NA|TRBV9
CASSAGGMPHEQYF
TGTGCCAGCAGCGCCGGCGGAATGCCCCACGAGCAGTACTTC
>TRBJ2-2|NA|NA|TRBV28
CASSLILSGELFF
TGTGCCAGCAGTTTGATACTGTCTGGGGAGCTGTTTTTT
>TRBJ2-2|NA|NA|TRBV11-2
CASSLGPGFGELFF
TGTGCCAGCAGCTTAGGACCAGGGTTCGGGGAGCTGTTTTTT
>TRBJ1-4|NA|NA|TRBV4-2
CASSQDGGATNEKLFF
TGTGCCAGCAGCCAAGATGGGGGGGCAACTAATGAAAAACTGTTTTTT
>TRBJ2-7|NA|NA|TRBV27
CASSFVDEQYF
TGTGCCAGCAGTTTCGTCGACGAGCAGTACTTC
>TRBJ1-4|NA|NA|TRBV4-1
CASSHLDGNEKLFF
TGCGCCAGCAGCCACCTGGACGGTAATGAAAAACTGTTTTTT
>TRBJ2-7|NA|NA|TRBV27
CASSLLPGGSYEQYF
TGTGCCAGCAGTCTACTACCGGGTGGCTCCTACGAGCAGTACTTC
>TRBJ2-2|NA|TRBD1|TRBV29-1
CSVESSTGGKVGELFF
TGCAGCGTTGAATCTTCGACAGGGGGAAAGGTCGGGGAGCTGTTTTTT
>TRBJ1-2|NA|TRBD1|TRBV4-3
CASSQEGQAPRGQGDGYTF
TGCGCCAGCAGCCAAGAGGGCCAGGCGCCGCGGGGGCAGGGGGATGGCTACACCTTC
>TRBJ2-2|NA|NA|TRBV6-5
CASSQGRAPGELFF
TGTGCCAGCAGCCAGGGGAGGGCCCCCGGGGAGCTGTTTTTT
>TRBJ1-1|NA|NA|TRBV9
CASSASGVSTEAFF
TGTGCCAGCAGCGCCTCGGGGGTCTCCACTGAAGCTTTCTTT
>TRBJ2-7|NA|TRBD2|TRBV27
CASRGLAGTTGQYF
TGTGCCAGCAGGGGGCTAGCGGGGACTACGGGGCAGTACTTC
>TRBJ2-5|NA|TRBD1|TRBV30
CAWSVDRGETQYF
TGTGCCTGGAGTGTTGACAGGGGAGAGACCCAGTACTTC
>TRBJ2-5|NA|NA|TRBV25-1
CASKPNGAQETQYF
TGTGCCAGCAAACCAAACGGGGCCCAAGAGACCCAGTACTTC
>TRBJ1-2|NA|NA|TRBV4-3
CASSLIDSTYGYTF
TGCGCCAGCAGCCTAATCGACTCAACCTATGGCTACACCTTC
>TRBJ1-1|NA|NA|TRBV27
CASSSRTMNTEAFF
TGTGCCAGCAGTTCACGTACTATGAACACTGAAGCTTTCTTT
>TRBJ2-7|NA|TRBD2|TRBV13
CASSLGGGRSSYEQYF
TGTGCCAGCAGCTTAGGAGGCGGGAGGAGCTCCTACGAGCAGTACTTC
>TRBJ2-7|NA|NA|TRBV11-2
CASSSEAGGTYEQYF
TGTGCCAGCAGCTCAGAGGCAGGGGGGACCTACGAGCAGTACTTC
>TRBJ2-2|once|NA|TRBV11-2
CASSKGGYTGELFF
TGTGCCAGCAGCAAGGGAGGCTACACCGGGGAGCTGTTTTTT
>TRBJ2-1|NA|TRBD2|TRBV27
CQSGLAGSYNEQFF
TGTCAAAGTGGACTAGCGGGGTCCTACAATGAGCAGTTCTTC
>TRBJ2-7|NA|NA|TRBV2
CASMGGGRGAEQYF
TGTGCCAGCATGGGAGGGGGGCGCGGCGCCGAGCAGTACTTC
>TRBJ2-3|NA|NA|TRBV9
CASSVFGTSTDTQYF
TGTGCCAGCAGCGTATTTGGGACCAGCACAGATACGCAGTATTTT
>TRBJ2-1|NA|TRBD2|TRBV4-1
CASSQDPPIMGGRRGEQFF
TGCGCCAGCAGCCAAGATCCGCCCATAATGGGCGGGAGGAGGGGTGAGCAGTTCTTC